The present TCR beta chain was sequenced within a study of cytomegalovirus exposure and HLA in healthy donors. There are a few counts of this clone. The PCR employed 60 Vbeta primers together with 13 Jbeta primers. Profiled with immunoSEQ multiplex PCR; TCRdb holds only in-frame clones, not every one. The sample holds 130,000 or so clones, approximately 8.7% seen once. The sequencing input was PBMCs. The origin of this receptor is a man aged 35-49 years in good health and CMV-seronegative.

The CDR3 is CASSVGEETQYF. In DNA form, the CDR3 reads TGTGCCAGCAGCGTAGGCGAAGAGACCCAGTACTTC. This chain connects TRBV9 to TRBJ2-5; unclear D gene. Germline V CDR1 and CDR2: SGDLS, YYNGEE. Trimming shortened V by 0 bases and J by 3 bases, and 3 bases separated the two germline ends. The CDR3 spans 12 residues.